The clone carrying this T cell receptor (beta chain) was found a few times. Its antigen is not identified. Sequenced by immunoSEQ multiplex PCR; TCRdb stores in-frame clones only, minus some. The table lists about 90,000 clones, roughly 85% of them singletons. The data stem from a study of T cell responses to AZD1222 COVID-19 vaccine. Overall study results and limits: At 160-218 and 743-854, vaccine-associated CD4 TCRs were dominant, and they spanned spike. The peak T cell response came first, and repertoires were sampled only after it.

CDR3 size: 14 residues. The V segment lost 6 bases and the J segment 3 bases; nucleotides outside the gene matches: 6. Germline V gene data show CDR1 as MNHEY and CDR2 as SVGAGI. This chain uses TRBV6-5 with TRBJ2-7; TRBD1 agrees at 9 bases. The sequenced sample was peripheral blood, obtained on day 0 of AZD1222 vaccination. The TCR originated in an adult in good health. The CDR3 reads CASRALTGGYEQYF. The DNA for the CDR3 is TGTGCCAGCAGAGCCCTGACAGGGGGCTACGAGCAGTACTTC.